Listed here are 23 T cell receptor beta chains from one sample, sequenced in a study of regulatory T cells in long-lasting Graves disease. Arm-PCR of CDR3 regions and iRepertoire HTBI primers were used to build TCR beta libraries. TCRdb re-called the multiplex PCR reads with MiXCR, one entry per CDR3 protein. Seen here are 360,000 or so distinct CDR3 sequences, 20% to 25% observed once, and the top ten hold about 29%. Time point denoted: persistent/refractory GD, antithyroid drugs over 5 years with positive TRAb. From PBMCs, RNA was extracted and then used to make the TCR library. The material sequenced was peripheral blood mononuclear cells (PBMCs), taken when the disease was refractory, from a patient treated with antithyroid drugs. All receptors derive from a woman in her thirties or forties with Graves disease.

The J gene is TRBJ2-5, the V gene TRBV5-1; D is unclear. Germline V gives CDR1 SGHRS, CDR2 YFSETQ. CDR3 length: 14 amino acids. V was shortened by 4 bases and J by 1 base, with 11 bases between the two germline ends. CDR3 bases: TGCGCCAGCAGCACGACAAGCCTCCAAGAGACCCAGTACTTC. It yields the protein CASSTTSLQETQYF.

At least ten counts were recorded for this clonotype. The V call is TRBV6-1, the J call TRBJ1-2, with 7 bases matching TRBD1. The germline V gene encodes CDR1 MNHNS and CDR2 SASEGT. The ends lost 4 bases at V and 8 bases at J; junction bases unmatched: 10. This CDR3 contains 14 residues. This CDR3 reads CASSGTTGSTGYTF. CDR3 nucleotide sequence: TGTGCCAGCAGTGGAACGACAGGGTCTACAGGCTACACCTTC.

This clonotype appeared a few times. This sequence may be a read error, since a much larger clone differs from it by one base. This rearrangement joins TRBV28 to TRBJ1-2; tentative D call: TRBD1 (5 bases). The germline V gene encodes CDR1 MDHEN and CDR2 SYDVKM. This CDR3 comprises 13 residues. The CDR3 spells CVSSPQGKFGYTF. CDR3 coding DNA: TGTGTCAGCAGTCCCCAGGGAAAGTTTGGCTACACCTTC.

This clonotype was seen at least ten times. The J gene is TRBJ2-7, the V gene TRBV13, with a tentative D call TRBD2 (5 bases). Trimming took 5 bases from V and 1 from J, leaving 18 bases between them. The CDR3 loop spans 16 amino acids. Germline loops: CDR1 PRHDT, CDR2 FYEKMQ (reference sequence). The CDR3 region has the DNA TGTGCCAGCAGCCCCCGGAGGTTCGCAGGATCCTACGAGCAGTACTTC. Translated, it gives CASSPRRFAGSYEQYF.

At least ten counts were recorded for this clonotype. The genes are TRBV20-1 and TRBJ1-2; a weak D match, TRBD1 (5 bases). This CDR3 is built from 12 residues. The V gene lost 3 bases and the J gene lost 4 bases, with 9 bases spanning the gap. CDR1 is DFQATT and CDR2 is SNEGSKA in the germline V gene (reference sequence). Here the CDR3 reads CSASPGGYGYTF. As DNA, the CDR3 is TGCAGTGCTAGCCCCGGGGGCTATGGCTACACCTTC.

A remark on this clonotype: This may be a read error: a much more frequent sequence differs by one nucleotide. The rearrangement links TRBV7-3 to TRBJ2-7; D gene uncertain. Trimming shortened V by 5 bases and J by 5 bases, and 16 bases separated the two germline ends. Germline V gene data show CDR1 as SGHTA and CDR2 as FQGTGA. The CDR3 covers 14 residues. This CDR3 is CASSGEMGFNEQYF. DNA of the CDR3: TGTGCCAGCAGCGGAGAGATGGGCTTTAACGAGCAGTACTTC.

The V call is TRBV20-1, the J call TRBJ2-1, with 7 bases that match TRBD2. This CDR3 has 15 residues. Germline V gene sequence: CDR1 DFQATT, CDR2 SNEGSKA (reference sequence). After removal of 5 bases from V and 1 base from J, the junction contained 8 bases not matched to a gene. The CDR3 here is CSARAGAGSYNEQFF. CDR3 DNA sequence: TGCAGTGCTCGGGCGGGAGCGGGTTCCTACAATGAGCAGTTCTTC.

This rearrangement joins TRBV20-1 to TRBJ2-7, with 8 bases fitting TRBD2. V lost 1 base and J lost 4; bases outside the gene matches: 6. CDR3 length equals 14 residues. The germline V gene encodes CDR1 DFQATT and CDR2 SNEGSKA (reference sequence). The CDR3 DNA sequence: TGCAGTGCTAGAGCCGAGGAGCGGGAGTACGAGCAGTACTTC. This codes for CSARAEEREYEQYF.

The rearrangement uses TRBV18 and TRBJ1-3; D gene unclear. Trimming took 3 bases from V and 1 from J, leaving 13 bases between them. The CDR3 covers 16 residues. Germline V gene lookup returns CDR1 KGHSH and CDR2 LQKENI. The CDR3 DNA follows: TGTGCCAGCTCACCTCCCTATAGTGATTCTGGAAACACCATATATTTT. As protein: CASSPPYSDSGNTIYF.

This clonotype was seen ten or more times. This chain joins TRBV29-1 and TRBJ2-7; 14 bases align to TRBD2. The CDR3 has 14 amino acids. Germline trimming cut 3 bases from V and 3 bases from J; bases unmatched to any gene: 1. Germline V gene lookup returns CDR1 SQVTM and CDR2 ANQGSEA. CDR3 in amino acids: CSVEGLAGDYEQYF. CDR3 DNA: TGCAGCGTTGAGGGACTAGCGGGAGACTACGAGCAGTACTTC.

This clonotype occurred many times. The chain uses TRBV28 and TRBJ2-1; 9 nucleotides align to TRBD1. Germline lookup yields CDR1 MDHEN and CDR2 SYDVKM. With 5 bases clipped from V and 0 bases from J, the junction kept 5 bases outside the gene matches. This CDR3 has 16 residues. CDR3 protein: CASSGQGKGSYNEQFF. The CDR3 coding sequence is TGTGCCAGCAGTGGACAGGGGAAGGGCTCCTACAATGAGCAGTTCTTC.

The table lists this clonotype with many counts. The chain recombines TRBV11-2 with TRBJ2-7; D is perhaps TRBD2 (6 bases). Germline V lookup: CDR1 SGHAT, CDR2 FQNNGV. The germline V and J ends were trimmed by 5 bases and 3 bases, with 14 bases remaining between them. This CDR3 is 14 amino acids long. The DNA for the CDR3 is TGTGCCAGCAGCCAGAGTCCGGGACTCTACGAGCAGTACTTC. Amino acid sequence: CASSQSPGLYEQYF.

This clonotype was seen at least ten times. The chain joins TRBV27 to TRBJ2-7; possible D gene TRBD2, 6 bases. Trimming left V 8 bases short and J 0 bases short, with 29 bases between. From germline, CDR1 is MNHEY and CDR2 SMNVEV (reference sequence). The CDR3 has 19 residues. The CDR3 protein is CASYKVIGTGTLSSYEQYF. The CDR3 region has the DNA TGTGCCAGCTATAAAGTAATAGGTACGGGGACTCTGAGCTCCTACGAGCAGTACTTC.

This clonotype came up many times. The CDR3 region has the DNA TGTGCCAGCAGACAGATGACAGGGGGGTCAGAGACCCAGTACTTC. As protein: CASRQMTGGSETQYF. This chain uses TRBV28 with TRBJ2-5, with 9 bases fitting TRBD1. CDR1 and CDR2 from the germline V gene are MDHEN and SYDVKM. This CDR3 is built from 15 residues. V dropped 6 bases and J dropped 4; count of bases not matched to a gene: 9.

The table lists this clonotype with many counts. The CDR3 here is CASSLTGLATYEQYF. CDR3 DNA sequence: TGTGCCAGCAGTTTGACGGGACTGGCGACCTACGAGCAGTACTTC. This sequence joins TRBV28 and TRBJ2-7, with a possible D match to TRBD2 (6 bases). CDR3 size: 15 residues. The V gene lost 3 bases and the J gene lost 2 bases, with 14 bases spanning the gap. CDR1 and CDR2 from the germline V gene are MDHEN and SYDVKM.

This clonotype has a handful of counts. This chain links TRBV30 with TRBJ1-5; no definite D call. The length of the CDR3 is 11 residues. Trimming took 5 bases from V and 7 from J, leaving 9 bases between them. Germline lookup yields CDR1 GTSNPN and CDR2 SVGIG (reference sequence). The DNA of the CDR3 is TGTGCCTGGGGAAGGGAACAGCCCCAGCATTTT. Translating it yields CAWGREQPQHF.

This clonotype turned up a few times. The rearrangement uses TRBV20-1 and TRBJ2-2; unclear D gene. The length of the CDR3 is 13 residues. V lost 3 bases and J 4 bases, leaving 9 bases between the germline ends. In germline, CDR1 is DFQATT, CDR2 SNEGSKA (reference sequence). In nucleotides, the CDR3 is TGCAGTGCTAGTGGCCGGAGCACCGGGGAGCTGTTTTTT. As protein: CSASGRSTGELFF.

This chain connects TRBV2 to TRBJ2-1; TRBD1 matches at 7 bases. Germline assignment: CDR1 SNHLY and CDR2 FYNNEI. The CDR3 length is 13 residues. V shed 6 bases and J 7 bases; nucleotides not matched to a gene: 6. This chain's CDR3 is CASRADRANEQFF. The CDR3 nucleotides are TGTGCCAGCAGGGCTGACAGGGCGAATGAGCAGTTCTTC.

This clonotype was observed a handful of times. This chain connects TRBV5-1 to TRBJ1-1; TRBD1 matches at 7 bases. V dropped 3 bases and J dropped 4; count of bases not matched to a gene: 6. Per the germline V gene, CDR1 is SGHRS and CDR2 is YFSETQ. The CDR3 totals 14 residues. The CDR3 DNA follows: TGCGCCAGCAGCTGGACAGGTGTTGGCACTGAAGCTTTCTTT. Residues: CASSWTGVGTEAFF.

This clonotype came up a few times. The chain couples TRBV19 to TRBJ2-2, with D tentatively TRBD1 (6 bases). V was trimmed by 1 base and J by 3 bases, leaving 9 bases between them. Germline V lookup: CDR1 LNHDA, CDR2 SQIVND (reference sequence). This CDR3 has 15 residues. CDR3 nucleotides: TGTGCCAGTAGTATAGGATACAGGGACACCGGGGAGCTGTTTTTT. Translating gives CASSIGYRDTGELFF.

This clonotype has at least ten counts. The V call is TRBV12-3 or TRBV12-4, the J call TRBJ1-1, with 7 positions matching TRBD1. Trimming removed 3 bases from V and 5 bases from J; junction bases left unmatched: 9. The CDR3 runs 15 residues. Here the CDR3 reads CASSFNPRGLTEAFF. The CDR3 nucleotides read TGTGCCAGCAGTTTTAATCCGAGGGGGCTTACTGAAGCTTTCTTT.

This clonotype was seen repeatedly, ten times or more. This chain joins TRBV28 and TRBJ2-4, with D perhaps TRBD1 (5 bases). CDR1 is MDHEN, CDR2 SYDVKM, per germline. Deletions cut 3 bases from V and 16 bases from J, with 19 bases between. The CDR3 runs 13 residues. CDR3 sequence reads: CASSFDPSWGRYF. The CDR3 DNA reads as TGTGCCAGCAGTTTTGATCCCAGCTGGGGCCGTTACTTC.

This clonotype was observed at least ten times. The chain combines TRBV6-1 with TRBJ1-2, with TRBD1 matching over 9 bases. Germline loops: CDR1 MNHNS, CDR2 SASEGT. The V gene end was trimmed by 3 bases and the J gene end by 4 bases; junction bases not matched to a gene: 6. The CDR3 contains 15 residues. The CDR3 DNA sequence: TGTGCCAGCAGTGATAAGGGACAGGGCGGCTATGGCTACACCTTC. This gives the protein CASSDKGQGGYGYTF.